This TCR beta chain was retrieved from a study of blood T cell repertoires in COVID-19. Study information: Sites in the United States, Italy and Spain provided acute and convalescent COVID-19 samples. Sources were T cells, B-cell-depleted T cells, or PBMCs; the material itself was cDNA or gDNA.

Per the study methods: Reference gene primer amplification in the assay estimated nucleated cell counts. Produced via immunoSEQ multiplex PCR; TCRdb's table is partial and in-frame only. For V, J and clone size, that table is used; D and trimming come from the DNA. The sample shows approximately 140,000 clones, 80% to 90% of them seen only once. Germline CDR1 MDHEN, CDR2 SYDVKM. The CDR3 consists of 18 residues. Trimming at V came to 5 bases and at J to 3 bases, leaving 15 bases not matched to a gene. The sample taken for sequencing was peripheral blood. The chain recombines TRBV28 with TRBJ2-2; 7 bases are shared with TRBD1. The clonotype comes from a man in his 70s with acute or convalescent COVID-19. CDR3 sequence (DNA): TGTGCCAGCAGTGCACCGACGCGGACAGGAGAGGACACCGGGGAGCTGTTTTTT. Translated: CASSAPTRTGEDTGELFF.